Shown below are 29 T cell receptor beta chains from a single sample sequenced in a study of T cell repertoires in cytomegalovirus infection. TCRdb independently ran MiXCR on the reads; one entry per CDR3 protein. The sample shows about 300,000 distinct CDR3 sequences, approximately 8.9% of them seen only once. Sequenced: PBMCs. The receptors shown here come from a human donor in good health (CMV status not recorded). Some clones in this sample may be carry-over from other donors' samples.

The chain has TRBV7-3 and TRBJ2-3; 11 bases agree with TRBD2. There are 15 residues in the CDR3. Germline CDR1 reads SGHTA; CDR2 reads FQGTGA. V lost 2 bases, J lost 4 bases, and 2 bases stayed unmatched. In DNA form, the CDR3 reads TGTGCCAGCAGCTTACCGACTAGCGGGGCAGATACGCAGTATTTT. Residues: CASSLPTSGADTQYF.

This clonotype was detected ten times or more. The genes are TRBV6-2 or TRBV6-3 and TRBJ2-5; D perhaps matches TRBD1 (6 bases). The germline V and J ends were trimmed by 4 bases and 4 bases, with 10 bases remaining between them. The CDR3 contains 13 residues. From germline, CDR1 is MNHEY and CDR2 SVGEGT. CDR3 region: CASSSDSRETQYF. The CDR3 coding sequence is TGTGCCAGCAGTTCGGACAGCAGAGAGACCCAGTACTTC.

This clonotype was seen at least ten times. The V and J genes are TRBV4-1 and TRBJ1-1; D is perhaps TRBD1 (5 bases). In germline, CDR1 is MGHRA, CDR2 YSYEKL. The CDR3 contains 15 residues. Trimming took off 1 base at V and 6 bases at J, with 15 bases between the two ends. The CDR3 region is CASSQVTTLGPEAFF. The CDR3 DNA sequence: TGCGCCAGCAGCCAAGTGACGACACTGGGGCCTGAAGCTTTCTTT.

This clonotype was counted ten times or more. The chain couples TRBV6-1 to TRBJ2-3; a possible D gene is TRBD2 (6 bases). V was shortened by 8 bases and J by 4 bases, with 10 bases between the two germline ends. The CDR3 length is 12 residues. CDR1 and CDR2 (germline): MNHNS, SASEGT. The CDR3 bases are TGTGCCAGCGGAGGGGCCGCAGATACGCAGTATTTT. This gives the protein CASGGAADTQYF.

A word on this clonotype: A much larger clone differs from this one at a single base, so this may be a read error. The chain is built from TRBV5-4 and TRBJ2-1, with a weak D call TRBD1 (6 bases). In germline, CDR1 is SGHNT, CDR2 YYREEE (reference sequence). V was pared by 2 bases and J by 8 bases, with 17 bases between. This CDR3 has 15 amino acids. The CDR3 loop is CASSFPRQELHEQFF. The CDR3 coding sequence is TGTGCCAGCAGCTTCCCAAGACAGGAGCTTCATGAGCAGTTCTTC.

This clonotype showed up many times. In DNA, the CDR3 is TGCAGTGCTCCCCCACCCGGGACTAGCGGTCTCAATGAGCAGTTCTTC. Its protein is CSAPPPGTSGLNEQFF. V gene TRBV20-1 combines with J gene TRBJ2-1; 11 bases align to TRBD2. The J segment lost 6 bases and the V segment lost 5 bases, leaving 12 bases of the junction unmatched. The CDR3 contains 16 residues. Germline V gives CDR1 DFQATT, CDR2 SNEGSKA (reference sequence).

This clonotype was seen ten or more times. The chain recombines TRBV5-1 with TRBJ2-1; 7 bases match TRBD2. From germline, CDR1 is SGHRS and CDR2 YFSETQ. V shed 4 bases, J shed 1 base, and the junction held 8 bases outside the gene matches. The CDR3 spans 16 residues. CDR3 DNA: TGCGCCAGCAGCCCCGCGGGGGAGCTTTCCTACAATGAGCAGTTCTTC. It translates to CASSPAGELSYNEQFF.

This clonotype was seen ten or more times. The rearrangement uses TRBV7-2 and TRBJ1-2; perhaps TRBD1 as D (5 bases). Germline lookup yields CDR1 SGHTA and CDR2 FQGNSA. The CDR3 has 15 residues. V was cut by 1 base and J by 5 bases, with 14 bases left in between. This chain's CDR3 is CASSLEGYPGYGYTF. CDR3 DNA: TGTGCCAGCAGCTTAGAAGGTTATCCAGGGTATGGCTACACCTTC.

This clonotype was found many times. The CDR3 DNA reads as TGTGCCAGCACTCCAGGCGGCAGCAGCAATGAGCAGTTCTTC. This translates into CASTPGGSSNEQFF. The chain has TRBV7-2 and TRBJ2-1; D unclear. CDR3 size: 14 residues. V shed 7 bases and J shed 6 bases, with 16 bases lying between them. Germline V CDR1 and CDR2: SGHTA, FQGNSA.

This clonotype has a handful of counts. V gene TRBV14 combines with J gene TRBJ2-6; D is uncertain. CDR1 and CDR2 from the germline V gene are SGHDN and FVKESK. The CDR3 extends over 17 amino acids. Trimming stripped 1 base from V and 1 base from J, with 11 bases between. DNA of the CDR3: TGTGCCAGCAGCCAAGTAGGGTTTCAGTCTGGGGCCAACGTCCTGACTTTC. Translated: CASSQVGFQSGANVLTF.

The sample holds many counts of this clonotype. CDR3 sequence: CSAEDTSNQPQHF. DNA for the CDR3: TGCAGTGCAGAGGACACTAGCAATCAGCCCCAGCATTTT. The chain combines TRBV20-1 with TRBJ1-5; possibly TRBD1 for D (5 bases). Trimming shortened V by 6 bases and J by 0 bases, and 9 bases separated the two germline ends. Germline V gives CDR1 DFQATT, CDR2 SNEGSKA (reference sequence). The CDR3 is made up of 13 amino acids.

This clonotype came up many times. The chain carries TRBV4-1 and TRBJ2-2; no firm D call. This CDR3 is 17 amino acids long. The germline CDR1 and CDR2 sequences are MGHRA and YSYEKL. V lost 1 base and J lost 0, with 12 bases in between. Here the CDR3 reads CASSQVWADANTGELFF. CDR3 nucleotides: TGCGCCAGCAGCCAAGTTTGGGCAGACGCGAACACCGGGGAGCTGTTTTTT.

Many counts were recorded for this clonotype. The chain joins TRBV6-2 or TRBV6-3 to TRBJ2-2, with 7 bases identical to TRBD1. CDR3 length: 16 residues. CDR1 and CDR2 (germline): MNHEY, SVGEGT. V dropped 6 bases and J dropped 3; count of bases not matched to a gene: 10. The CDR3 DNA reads TGTGCCAGCAGCCTAAATGTAGACAGGGACACCGGGGAGCTGTTTTTT. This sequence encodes CASSLNVDRDTGELFF.

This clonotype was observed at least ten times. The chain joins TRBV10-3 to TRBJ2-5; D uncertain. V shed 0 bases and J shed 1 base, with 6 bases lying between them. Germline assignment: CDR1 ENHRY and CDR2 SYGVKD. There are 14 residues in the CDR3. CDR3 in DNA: TGTGCCATCAGTGAGTCCGGCCGCCAAGAGACCCAGTACTTC. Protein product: CAISESGRQETQYF.

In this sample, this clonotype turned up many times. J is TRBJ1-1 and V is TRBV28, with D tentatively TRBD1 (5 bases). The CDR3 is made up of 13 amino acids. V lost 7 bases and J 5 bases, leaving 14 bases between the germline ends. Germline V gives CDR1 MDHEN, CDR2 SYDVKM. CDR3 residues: CASIRGGLTEAFF. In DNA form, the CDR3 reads TGTGCCAGCATCCGCGGGGGTCTAACTGAAGCTTTCTTT.

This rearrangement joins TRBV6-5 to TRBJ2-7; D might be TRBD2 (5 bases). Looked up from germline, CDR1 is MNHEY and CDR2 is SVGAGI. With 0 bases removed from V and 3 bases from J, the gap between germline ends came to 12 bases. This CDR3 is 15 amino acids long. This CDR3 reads CASSYSRAGGYEQYV. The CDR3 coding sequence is TGTGCCAGCAGTTACTCCCGGGCAGGAGGCTACGAGCAGTACGTC.

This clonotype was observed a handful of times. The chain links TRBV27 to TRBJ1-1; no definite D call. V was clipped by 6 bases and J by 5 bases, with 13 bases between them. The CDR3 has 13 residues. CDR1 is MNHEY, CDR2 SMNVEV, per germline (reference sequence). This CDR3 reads CASRGSSRTEAFF. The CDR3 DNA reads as TGTGCCAGCAGGGGCAGTAGTAGGACTGAAGCTTTCTTT.

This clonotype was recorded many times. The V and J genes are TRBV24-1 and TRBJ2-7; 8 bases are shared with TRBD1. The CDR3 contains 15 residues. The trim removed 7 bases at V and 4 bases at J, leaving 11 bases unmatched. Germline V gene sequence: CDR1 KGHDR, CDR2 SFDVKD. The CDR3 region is CATRLFRGLQYEQYV. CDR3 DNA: TGTGCCACCAGACTTTTCAGGGGGCTCCAATACGAGCAGTACGTC.

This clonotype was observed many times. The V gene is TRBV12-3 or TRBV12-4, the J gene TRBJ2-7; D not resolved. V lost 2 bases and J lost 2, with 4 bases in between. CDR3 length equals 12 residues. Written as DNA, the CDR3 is TGTGCCAGCAGTTTAACACCCTACGAGCAGTACTTC. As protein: CASSLTPYEQYF.

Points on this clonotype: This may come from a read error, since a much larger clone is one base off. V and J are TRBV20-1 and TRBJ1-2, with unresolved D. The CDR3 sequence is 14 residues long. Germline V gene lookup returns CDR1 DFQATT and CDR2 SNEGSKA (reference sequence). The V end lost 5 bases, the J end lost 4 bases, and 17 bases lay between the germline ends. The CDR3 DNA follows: TGCAGTGCTCGACTGACACGAGCTAGCTATGGCTACACCTTC. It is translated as CSARLTRASYGYTF.

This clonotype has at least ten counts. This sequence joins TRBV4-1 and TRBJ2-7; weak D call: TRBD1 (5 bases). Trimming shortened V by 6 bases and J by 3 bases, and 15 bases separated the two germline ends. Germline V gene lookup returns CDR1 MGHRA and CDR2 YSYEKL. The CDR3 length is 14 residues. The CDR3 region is CASRKGQDFYEQYF. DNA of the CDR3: TGCGCCAGCAGAAAGGGGCAGGATTTCTACGAGCAGTACTTC.

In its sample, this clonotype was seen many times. The CDR3 sequence is CATRDQAYEQYF. The CDR3 nucleotides are TGTGCCACCCGGGACCAGGCCTACGAGCAGTACTTC. This rearrangement joins TRBV27 to TRBJ2-7; D may be TRBD1 or TRBD2 (5 bases each). Germline lookup yields CDR1 MNHEY and CDR2 SMNVEV (reference sequence). Deletions cut 10 bases from V and 2 bases from J, with 12 bases between. This CDR3 spans 12 amino acids.

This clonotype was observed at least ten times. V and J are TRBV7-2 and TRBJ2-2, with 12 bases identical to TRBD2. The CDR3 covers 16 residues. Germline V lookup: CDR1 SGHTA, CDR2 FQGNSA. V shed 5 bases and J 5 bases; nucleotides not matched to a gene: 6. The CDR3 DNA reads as TGTGCCAGCAGCCCTAGCGGGGGGGCCCGGACCGGGGAGCTGTTTTTT. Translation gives CASSPSGGARTGELFF.

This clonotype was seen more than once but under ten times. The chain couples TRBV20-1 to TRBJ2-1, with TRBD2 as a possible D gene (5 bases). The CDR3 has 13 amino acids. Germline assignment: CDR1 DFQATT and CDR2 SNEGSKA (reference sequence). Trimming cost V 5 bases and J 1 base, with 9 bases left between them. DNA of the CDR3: TGCAGTGCTTCTCGAGGGTCCTACAATGAGCAGTTCTTC. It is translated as CSASRGSYNEQFF.

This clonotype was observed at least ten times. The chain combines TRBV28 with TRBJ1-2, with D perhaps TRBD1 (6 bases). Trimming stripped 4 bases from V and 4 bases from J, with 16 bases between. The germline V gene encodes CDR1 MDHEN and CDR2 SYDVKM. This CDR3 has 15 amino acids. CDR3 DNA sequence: TGTGCCAGCAGTTCCCCTATACAGGGTGGCTATGGCTACACCTTC. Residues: CASSSPIQGGYGYTF.

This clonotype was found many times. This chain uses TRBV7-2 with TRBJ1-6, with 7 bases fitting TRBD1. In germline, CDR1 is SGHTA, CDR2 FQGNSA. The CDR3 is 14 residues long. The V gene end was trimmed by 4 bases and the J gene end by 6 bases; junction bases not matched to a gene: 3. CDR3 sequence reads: CASSSGQLNSPLHF. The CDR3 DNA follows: TGTGCCAGCAGCTCGGGACAGCTTAATTCACCCCTCCACTTT.

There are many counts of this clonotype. CDR3 protein: CASRPQDNQPQHF. CDR3 in DNA: TGTGCCAGCAGGCCACAGGACAATCAGCCCCAGCATTTT. This chain uses TRBV12-3 or TRBV12-4 with TRBJ1-5, with D tentatively TRBD1 (5 bases). The CDR3 length is 13 residues. Trimming took 6 bases from V and 3 from J, leaving 9 bases between them.

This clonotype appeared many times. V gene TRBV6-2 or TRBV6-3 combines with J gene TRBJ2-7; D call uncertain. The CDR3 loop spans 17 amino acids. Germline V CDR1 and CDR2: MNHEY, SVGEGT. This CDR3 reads CASRPSLGLKGFVADHV. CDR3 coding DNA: TGTGCCAGCAGACCCTCCTTGGGCTTAAAGGGATTCGTGGCCGATCACGTC.

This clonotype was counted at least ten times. The CDR3 reads CASSPRKGREKLFF. CDR3 in DNA: TGTGCCAGCAGCCCCCGAAAGGGGAGGGAAAAACTGTTTTTT. The chain uses TRBV28 and TRBJ1-4, with a possible D match to TRBD1 (5 bases). CDR3 size: 14 residues. With 6 bases removed from V and 8 bases from J, the gap between germline ends came to 16 bases. Per germline, CDR1 MDHEN and CDR2 SYDVKM.